This T cell receptor beta chain was sequenced during a study of T cells in Graves' hyperthyroidism and ophthalmopathy. Study results and limitations: Classification by a 13 V-J model distinguished ophthalmopathy from stable hyperthyroidism. Among clonotypes expanded in thyroid above 0.001, most were also found in blood.

TCR beta CDR3 regions were amplified from RNA. The TCR CDR3 was amplified in a first-round RT-PCR using the HTBI primer set. TCRdb fed the multiplex PCR reads into MiXCR, producing one record per CDR3 protein. The profile shows some 600,000 distinct CDR3 sequences, approximately 15% of them singletons. Hyperthyroidism patients were newly diagnosed, had disease duration under 2 months, and were aged 18 to 65 years. This CDR3 region has 16 residues. V was pared by 2 bases and J by 8 bases, with 19 bases between. Germline V gene lookup returns CDR1 MNHEY and CDR2 SVGEGT. A remark on this clonotype: Its antigen is not known.

This clonotype originated in a woman aged 25 to 39 with Graves' hyperthyroidism that later progressed to Graves' ophthalmopathy. The V gene is TRBV6-2 or TRBV6-3, the J gene TRBJ2-1; no clear D. Sequencing input: blood. The CDR3 reads CASSYPKTVYEDEQFF. DNA for the CDR3: TGTGCCAGCAGTTACCCCAAGACCGTGTACGAGGATGAGCAGTTCTTC.